This is a list of T cell receptor beta chains from one sample in a study of blood T cell repertoires in COVID-19. The repertoire was sequenced with immunoSEQ multiplex PCR; TCRdb's copy has only in-frame clones and lacks some. The table shows 270,000 or so clones, with around nine tenths occurring only once. Sequencing was done on a sample of peripheral blood. Receptor source: a man in his forties with acute or convalescent COVID-19. CDR3s include the opening cysteine and the closing phenylalanine or tryptophan. The order of the fields is V gene, J gene, D gene, CDR3 protein. A D gene is named only where the DNA matches it firmly.

TRBV4-2	TRBJ2-3	TRBD2	CASGTLGRGSTDTQYF
TRBV28	TRBJ2-2	TRBD1	CASSKGQGAGELFF
TRBV9	TRBJ2-3	TRBD2	CASSVGDAERGVTDTQYF
TRBV6-5	TRBJ1-1	TRBD1	CASSPTGEVKAFF
TRBV5-5	TRBJ2-2	.	CASSLDPSGELFF
TRBV6-5	TRBJ2-2	TRBD1	CASREVRGQTGELFF
TRBV7-3	TRBJ1-1	.	CASSLYAGHNTEAFF
TRBV4-1	TRBJ1-2	.	CASSQPGLWRGYTF
TRBV4-1	TRBJ2-1	TRBD1	CASSQDWGQGYNEQFF
TRBV7-2	TRBJ1-2	TRBD1	CASSFGQGHGYTF
TRBV2	TRBJ1-5	TRBD1	CASRPRGSNQPQHF
TRBV7-2	TRBJ2-7	.	CASSYSHRTAGEQYF
TRBV4-1	TRBJ1-2	.	CASSQDRNRVDGYTF
TRBV7-2	TRBJ2-3	.	CASSLVRGVSTDTQYF
TRBV19	TRBJ1-2	.	CASSLYRDGYTF
TRBV19	TRBJ1-1	.	CASSITGQMNTEAFF
TRBV20-1	TRBJ2-3	.	CSAVSVGTQYF
TRBV2	TRBJ1-4	.	CASSGSKHNDNEKLFF
TRBV2	TRBJ1-1	.	CASSEARGLYTEAFF
TRBV12-3/TRBV12-4	TRBJ1-1	.	CASRANRGTEAFF
TRBV21-1	TRBJ1-2	.	CASIRDRANYGYTF
TRBV19	TRBJ1-5	TRBD1	CASSIDRDRSNQPQHF